This is a list of T cell receptor beta chains from one sample in a study of beta chain features in type 1 diabetes. Sequencing used immunoSEQ multiplex PCR; TCRdb keeps in-frame clones, though not all of them. The sample contains 970,000 or so clones, under 20% of which appear only once. Sequenced sample: naive CD4+ T cells from blood. Receptor source: a woman younger than 30 in good health. Each CDR3 is given with its conserved first and last residue. Each record gives: CDR3 DNA, CDR3 protein, J gene, V gene, clone size, D gene. The D gene is left open where the match is weak. Clone size is given for some rows only: seen once, a few or many times, or a class if the clone is expanded.

TGTGCCAGCAGTTACCGAAGGAGCTCCTACGAGCAGTACTTC CASSYRRSSYEQYF TRBJ2-7 TRBV6-5 few -
TGTGCCAGTAGTGTAGCCGGGACTAGCGAGCAAGAGACCCAGTACTTC CASSVAGTSEQETQYF TRBJ2-5 TRBV19 - TRBD2
TGTGCCAGCAGCCCACAGGGGTTCATCTACAATGAGCAGTTCTTC CASSPQGFIYNEQFF TRBJ2-1 TRBV7-9 - TRBD1
TGTGCCAGCAGCCGGGCCCAACAGGGTTACGAGCAGTACTTC CASSRAQQGYEQYF TRBJ2-7 TRBV7-9 - -
TGTGCCAGCAGTCCGGACGGATCTAACTATGGCTACACCTTC CASSPDGSNYGYTF TRBJ1-2 TRBV28 - -
TGCGCCAGCAGCCTCAACCCAGGGTCTGGGGCCAACGTCCTGACTTTC CASSLNPGSGANVLTF TRBJ2-6 TRBV4-3 many -
TGTGCCAGCAGCCAAGATAAGTACAGGGGGTCAATCGGCTACACCTTC CASSQDKYRGSIGYTF TRBJ1-2 TRBV14 few TRBD1
TGCGCCAGCAGCCGTCGGGACGGGGGTGAAGCTTTCTTT CASSRRDGGEAFF TRBJ1-1 TRBV4-1 few -
TGTGCCGGAGGACCGCGGGAGGATGGCCGAAATGAGCAGTTCTTC CAGGPREDGRNEQFF TRBJ2-1 TRBV6-1 few TRBD2
TGTGCCAGCAGCGCCCTAGGGGAGACCCAGTACTTC CASSALGETQYF TRBJ2-5 TRBV28 - -
TGTGCCAGTAGTACTGGACCCGACAGGGTCGACACCGGGGAGCTGTTTTTT CASSTGPDRVDTGELFF TRBJ2-2 TRBV19 few TRBD1
TGTGCCACCAGGGCAGGGTTGGTGCAGTACTTC CATRAGLVQYF TRBJ2-7 TRBV15 few -